The 7 T cell receptor beta chains below were found in one sample sequenced in a study of blood T cell repertoires in COVID-19. Clones were sequenced by immunoSEQ multiplex PCR, and TCRdb holds only the in-frame ones, with some missing. The sample gives about 160,000 clones, approximately 90% of which show up once; around 4.6% is in the top ten. What was sequenced was peripheral blood. These TCRs come from a woman aged 60 to 75 with active or convalescent COVID-19.

This clone came up once. The V gene is TRBV20-1, the J gene TRBJ1-4; D remains ambiguous. The ends were cut back, 3 bases at V and 7 bases at J, with 12 bases in the middle. The CDR3 has 13 amino acids. Germline-derived CDR1 and CDR2 are DFQATT and SNEGSKA (reference sequence). The CDR3 sequence is CSASSGTGEKLFF. For the CDR3, the DNA is TGCAGTGCTAGTTCAGGAACCGGTGAAAAACTGTTTTTT.

V gene TRBV29-1 combines with J gene TRBJ1-2; 9 bases map to TRBD1. V lost 7 bases to trimming and J lost 1 base; unmatched junction nucleotides: 10. This CDR3 is built from 15 residues. Germline V lookup: CDR1 SQVTM, CDR2 ANQGSEA. The CDR3 sequence is CSAGGRQGGNYGYTF. DNA for the CDR3: TGCAGCGCAGGAGGCCGACAGGGGGGTAACTATGGCTACACCTTC.

The V call is TRBV7-9, the J call TRBJ1-4, with D uncertain. This CDR3 spans 13 amino acids. The V end was cut by 5 bases, the J end by 6 bases, with 10 bases between. Germline CDR1 reads SEHNR; CDR2 reads FQNEAQ (reference sequence). The CDR3 loop reads CASSLGSHEKLFF. The DNA for the CDR3 is TGTGCCAGCAGCCTGGGGAGTCATGAAAAACTGTTTTTT.

This rearrangement joins TRBV5-6 to TRBJ2-1, with TRBD2 matching over 8 bases. The V gene end was trimmed by 2 bases and the J gene end by 3 bases; junction bases not matched to a gene: 7. This CDR3 has 16 residues. Germline CDR1 and CDR2: SGHDT and YYEEEE. CDR3 sequence reads: CASSFGLAPVYNEQFF. The DNA of the CDR3 is TGTGCCAGCAGCTTTGGACTAGCTCCCGTCTACAATGAGCAGTTCTTC.

In the case of this clone: The junction does not match germline at one end; this may be a read error. CDR3 nucleotides: TGTGCCAGCAGGGGGCAGGGCCACCCCTTTTTT. Residues: CASRGQGHPFF. The rearrangement joins TRBV2 to TRBJ1-1, with TRBD1 as a possible D gene (5 bases). The CDR3 is 11 residues long. The germline V gene has CDR1 SNHLY and CDR2 FYNNEI.

J is TRBJ1-1 and V is TRBV7-9; 8 bases map to TRBD1. The CDR3 totals 16 residues. Per germline, CDR1 SEHNR and CDR2 FQNEAQ (reference sequence). J was trimmed by 2 bases and V by 5 bases; bases with no gene match: 10. Here the CDR3 DNA reads TGTGCCAGCAGCCCGCGGACAGGGTTTGGTAACACTGAAGCTTTCTTT. Translation: CASSPRTGFGNTEAFF.

The J gene is TRBJ2-3, the V gene TRBV7-2, with 7 nucleotides matching TRBD2. The CDR3 runs 15 residues. V dropped 2 bases and J dropped 2; count of bases not matched to a gene: 4. Germline loops: CDR1 SGHTA, CDR2 FQGNSA. The CDR3 spells CASSLRAGDTDTQYF. The CDR3 DNA reads as TGTGCCAGCAGCTTAAGGGCGGGGGACACAGATACGCAGTATTTT.